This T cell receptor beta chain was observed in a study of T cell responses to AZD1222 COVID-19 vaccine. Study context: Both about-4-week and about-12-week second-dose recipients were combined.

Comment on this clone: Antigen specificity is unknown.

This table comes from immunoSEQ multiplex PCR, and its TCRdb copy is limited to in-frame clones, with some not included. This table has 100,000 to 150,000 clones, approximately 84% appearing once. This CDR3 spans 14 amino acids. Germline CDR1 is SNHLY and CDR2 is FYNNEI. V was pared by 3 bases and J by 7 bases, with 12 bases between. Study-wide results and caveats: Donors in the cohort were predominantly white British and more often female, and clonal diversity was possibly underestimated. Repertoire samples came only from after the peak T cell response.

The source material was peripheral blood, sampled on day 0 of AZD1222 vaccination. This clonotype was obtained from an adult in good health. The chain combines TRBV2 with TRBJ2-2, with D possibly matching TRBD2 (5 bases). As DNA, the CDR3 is TGTGCCAGCAGTGACGGGAAGGTTCACGGGGAGCTGTTTTTT. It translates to CASSDGKVHGELFF.